This T cell receptor beta chain is drawn from a study of cytomegalovirus exposure and HLA in healthy donors. Study-wide findings and caveats: In vitro, a few CMV-associated chains proved specific for CMV antigens. It was found in a later analysis that first-cohort TCR clusters tended to co-occur in the 90 to 150 validation repertoires. Cytomegalovirus-associated status was assigned to 164 TCR beta chains.

A remark on this clone: Antigen specificity is unknown. Additional DNA sequences in this sample encode the identical CDR3.

Some clones are missing from TCRdb's copy, which holds only in-frame ones; the method was immunoSEQ multiplex PCR. The repertoire holds 200,000 to 250,000 clones, with 85% to 90% as singletons. The V gene's germline CDR1 is MDHEN and CDR2 SYDVKM. The CDR3 spans 13 residues. The V and J ends lost 8 bases and 5 bases respectively, with 13 bases between them. The study drew the donors from its roughly 120-subject validation cohort, separate from the 666-subject first cohort. The sample taken for sequencing was PBMCs. The rearrangement uses TRBV28 and TRBJ1-5; D is uncertain. This TCR was sampled from a young man in good health and CMV-seronegative. This chain's CDR3 is CASREGGDQPQHF. In DNA, the CDR3 is TGTGCCAGCCGGGAGGGAGGCGATCAGCCCCAGCATTTT. The variable domain in full, with the rest retrieved from reference TRBV28 and TRBJ1-5, is DVKVTQSSRYLVKRTGEKVFLECVQDMDHENMFWYRQDPGLGLRLIYFSYDVKMKEKGDIPEGYSVSREKKERFSLILESASTNQTSMYLCASREGGDQPQHFGDGTRLSIL.